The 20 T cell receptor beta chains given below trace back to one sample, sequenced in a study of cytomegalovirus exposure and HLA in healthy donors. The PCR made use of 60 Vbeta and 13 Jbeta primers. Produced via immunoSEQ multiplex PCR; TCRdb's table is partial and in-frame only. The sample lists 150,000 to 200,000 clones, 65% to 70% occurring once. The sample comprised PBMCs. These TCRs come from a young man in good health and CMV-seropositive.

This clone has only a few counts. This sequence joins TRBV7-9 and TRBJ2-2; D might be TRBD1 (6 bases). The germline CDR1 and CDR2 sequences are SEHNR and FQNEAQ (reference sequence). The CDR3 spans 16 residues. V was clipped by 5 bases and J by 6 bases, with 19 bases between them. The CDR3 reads CASSPGAGEKAGELFF. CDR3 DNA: TGTGCCAGCAGCCCCGGGGCAGGGGAGAAGGCCGGGGAGCTGTTTTTT.

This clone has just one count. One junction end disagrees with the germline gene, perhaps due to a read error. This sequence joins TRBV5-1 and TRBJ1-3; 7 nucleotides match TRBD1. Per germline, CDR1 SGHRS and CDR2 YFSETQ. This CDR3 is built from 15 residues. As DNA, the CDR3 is TGCGCCAGCAGCCAGGGGGACATCTCTGGAAACATCATATATTTT. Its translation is CASSQGDISGNIIYF.

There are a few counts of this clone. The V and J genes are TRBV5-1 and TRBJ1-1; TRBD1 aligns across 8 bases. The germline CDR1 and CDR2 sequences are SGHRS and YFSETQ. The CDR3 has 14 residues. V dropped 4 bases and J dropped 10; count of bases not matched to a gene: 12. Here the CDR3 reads CASSPNLRTGRAFF. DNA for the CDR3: TGCGCCAGCAGCCCAAACCTCCGGACAGGGCGAGCTTTCTTT.

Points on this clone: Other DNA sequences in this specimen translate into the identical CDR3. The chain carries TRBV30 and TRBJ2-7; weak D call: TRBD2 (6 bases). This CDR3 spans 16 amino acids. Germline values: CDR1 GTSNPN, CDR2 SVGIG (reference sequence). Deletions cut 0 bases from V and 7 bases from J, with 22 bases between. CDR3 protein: CAWSVSGAWGGREQYF. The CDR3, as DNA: TGTGCCTGGAGTGTATCCGGTGCTTGGGGAGGCCGAGAGCAGTACTTC. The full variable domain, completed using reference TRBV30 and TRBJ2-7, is SQTIHQWPATLVQPVGSPLSLECTVEGTSNPNLYWYRQAAGRGLQLLFYSVGIGQISSEVPQNLSASRPQDRQFILSSKKLLLSDSGFYLCAWSVSGAWGGREQYFGPGTRLTVT.

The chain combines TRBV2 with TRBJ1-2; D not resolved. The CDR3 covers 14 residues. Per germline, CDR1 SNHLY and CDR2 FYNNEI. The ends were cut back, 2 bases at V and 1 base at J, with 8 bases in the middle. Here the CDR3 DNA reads TGTGCCAGCAGTGAACAGGCGTTTAACTATGGCTACACCTTC. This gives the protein CASSEQAFNYGYTF.

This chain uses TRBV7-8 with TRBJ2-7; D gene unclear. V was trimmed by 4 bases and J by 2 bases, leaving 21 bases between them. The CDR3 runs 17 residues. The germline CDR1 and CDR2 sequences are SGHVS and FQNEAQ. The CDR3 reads CASSSPPPSAETYEQYF. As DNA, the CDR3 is TGTGCCAGCAGCTCACCCCCCCCATCGGCGGAAACCTACGAGCAGTACTTC.

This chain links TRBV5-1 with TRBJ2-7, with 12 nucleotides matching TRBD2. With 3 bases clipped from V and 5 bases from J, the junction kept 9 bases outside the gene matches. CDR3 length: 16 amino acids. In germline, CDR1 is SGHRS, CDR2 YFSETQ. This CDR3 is CASSYGPSGRANEQYF. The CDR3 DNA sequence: TGCGCCAGCAGCTACGGCCCTAGCGGGAGGGCTAACGAGCAGTACTTC. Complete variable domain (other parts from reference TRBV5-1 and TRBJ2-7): KAGVTQTPRYLIKTRGQQVTLSCSPISGHRSVSWYQQTPGQGLQFLFEYFSETQRNKGNFPGRFSGRQFSNSRSEMNVSTLELGDSALYLCASSYGPSGRANEQYFGPGTRLTVT.

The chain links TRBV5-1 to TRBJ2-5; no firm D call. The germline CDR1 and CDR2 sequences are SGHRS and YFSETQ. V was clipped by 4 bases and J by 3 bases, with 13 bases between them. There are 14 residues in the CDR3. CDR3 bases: TGCGCCAGCAGCCTGGCTACAGCCGAAGAGACCCAGTACTTC. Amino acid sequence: CASSLATAEETQYF.

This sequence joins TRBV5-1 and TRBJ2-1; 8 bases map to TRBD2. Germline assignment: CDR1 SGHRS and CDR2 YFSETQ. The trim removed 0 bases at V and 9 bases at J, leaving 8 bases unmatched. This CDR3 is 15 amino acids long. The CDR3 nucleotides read TGCGCCAGCAGCTTGGTACTTAGCGGGAAACCTGAGCAGTTCTTC. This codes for CASSLVLSGKPEQFF.

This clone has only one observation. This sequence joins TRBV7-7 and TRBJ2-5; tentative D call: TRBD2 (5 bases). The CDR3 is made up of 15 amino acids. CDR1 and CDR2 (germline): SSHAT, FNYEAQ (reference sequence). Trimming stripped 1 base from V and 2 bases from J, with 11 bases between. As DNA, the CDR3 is TGTGCCAGCAGCTTAGGTCGGCAGCGGCAAGAGACCCAGTACTTC. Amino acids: CASSLGRQRQETQYF.

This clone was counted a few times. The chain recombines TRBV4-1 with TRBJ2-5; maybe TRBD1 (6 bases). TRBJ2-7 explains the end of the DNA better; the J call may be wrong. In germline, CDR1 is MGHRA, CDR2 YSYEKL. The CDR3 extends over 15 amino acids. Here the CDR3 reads CASSQDTGTTYEQYF. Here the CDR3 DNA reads TGCGCCAGCAGCCAAGATACAGGGACGACCTACGAGCAGTACTTC.

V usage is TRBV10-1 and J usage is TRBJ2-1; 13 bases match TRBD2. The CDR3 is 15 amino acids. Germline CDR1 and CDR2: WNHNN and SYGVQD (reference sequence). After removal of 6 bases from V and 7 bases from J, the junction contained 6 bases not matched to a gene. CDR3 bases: TGCGCCAGCAGCCCATCGACTAGCGGGAGGAATGAGCAGTTCTTC. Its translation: CASSPSTSGRNEQFF.

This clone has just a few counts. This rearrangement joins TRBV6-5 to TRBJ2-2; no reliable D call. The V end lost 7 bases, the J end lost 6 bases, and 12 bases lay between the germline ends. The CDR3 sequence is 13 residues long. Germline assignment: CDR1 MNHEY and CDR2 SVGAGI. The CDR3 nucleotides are TGTGCCAGCACCCCGTTGACTCCCGGGGAGCTGTTTTTT. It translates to CASTPLTPGELFF.

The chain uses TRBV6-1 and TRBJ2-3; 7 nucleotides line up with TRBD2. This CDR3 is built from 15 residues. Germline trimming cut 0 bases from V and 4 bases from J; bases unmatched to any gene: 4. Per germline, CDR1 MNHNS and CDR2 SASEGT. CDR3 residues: CASSEAGLLADTQYF. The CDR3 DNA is TGTGCCAGCAGTGAAGCGGGACTACTGGCAGATACGCAGTATTTT.

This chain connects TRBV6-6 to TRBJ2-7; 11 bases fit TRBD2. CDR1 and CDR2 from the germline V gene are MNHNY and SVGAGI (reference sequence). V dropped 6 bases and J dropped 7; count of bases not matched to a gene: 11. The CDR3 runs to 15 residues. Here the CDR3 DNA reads TGTGCCAGCAGCCGCTGGACTAGCGGGTCGGAGGAGCAGTACTTC. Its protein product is CASSRWTSGSEEQYF.

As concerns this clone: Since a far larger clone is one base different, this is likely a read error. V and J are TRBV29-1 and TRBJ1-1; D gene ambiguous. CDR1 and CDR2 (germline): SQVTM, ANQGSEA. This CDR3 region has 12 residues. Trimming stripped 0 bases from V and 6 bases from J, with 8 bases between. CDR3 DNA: TGCAGCGTTGAAGATGGAGCGCCTGAAGCTTTCTTT. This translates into CSVEDGAPEAFF.

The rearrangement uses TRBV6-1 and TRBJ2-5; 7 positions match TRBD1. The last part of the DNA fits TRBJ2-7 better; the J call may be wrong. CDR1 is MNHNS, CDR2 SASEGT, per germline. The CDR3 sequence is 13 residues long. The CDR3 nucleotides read TGTGCCAGCAGTGAGACAGGGTCCTACGAGCAGTACTTC. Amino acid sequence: CASSETGSYEQYF.

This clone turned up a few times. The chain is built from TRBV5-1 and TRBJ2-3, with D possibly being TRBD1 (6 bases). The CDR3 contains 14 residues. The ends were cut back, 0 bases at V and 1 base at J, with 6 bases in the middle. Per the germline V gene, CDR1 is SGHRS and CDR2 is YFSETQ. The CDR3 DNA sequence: TGCGCCAGCAGCTTGGAGGGGGGCACAGATACGCAGTATTTT. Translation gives CASSLEGGTDTQYF.

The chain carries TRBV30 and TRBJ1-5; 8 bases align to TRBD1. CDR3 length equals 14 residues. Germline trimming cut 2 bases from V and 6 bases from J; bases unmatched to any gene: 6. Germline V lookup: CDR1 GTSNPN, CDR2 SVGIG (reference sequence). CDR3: CAWSLGQGRQPQHF. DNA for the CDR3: TGTGCCTGGAGTTTAGGACAGGGTCGTCAGCCCCAGCATTTT.

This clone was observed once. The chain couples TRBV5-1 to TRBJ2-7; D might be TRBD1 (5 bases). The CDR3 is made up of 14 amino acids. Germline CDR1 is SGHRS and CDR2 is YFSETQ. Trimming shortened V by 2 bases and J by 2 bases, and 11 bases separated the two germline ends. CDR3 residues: CASSLYGRAYEQYF. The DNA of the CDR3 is TGCGCCAGCAGCTTATATGGCAGGGCCTACGAGCAGTACTTC.